A single TCR beta chain is shown here with its context. Its antigen is not identified. The data originate from a study of T cell responses to AZD1222 COVID-19 vaccine. Study in general: Some second doses came at about 4 weeks and others at about 12 weeks; these were pooled.

The study, taken as a whole, reports: Repertoires were sampled only after the peak T cell response. Reports indicate that nearly half of spike-specific TCRs are directed at unmutated variant regions. The breadth and depth of Spike-specific TCRs increased once two AZD1222 doses had been given.

This table comes from immunoSEQ multiplex PCR, and its TCRdb copy is limited to in-frame clones, with some not included. The sample records 200,000 or so clones, about 94% being singletons. The CDR3 spans 13 residues. The V end was cut by 3 bases, the J end by 0 bases, with 7 bases between. Germline CDR1 and CDR2: SGHRS and YFSETQ. The chain employs TRBV5-1 and TRBJ2-7, with unresolved D. The TCR was taken from an adult in good health. Source: peripheral blood, taken on day 0 of AZD1222 vaccination. CDR3 sequence: CASSSWTSYEQYF. CDR3 DNA: TGCGCCAGCAGCTCTTGGACCTCCTACGAGCAGTACTTC.